A selection of T cell receptor beta chains follows, all from one sample in a study of T cells in localized non-small cell lung cancer. Repertoires were generated with immunoSEQ multiplex PCR, while TCRdb's copy carries only in-frame clones and drops some. This sample has 25,000 to 35,000 clones, with around four fifths found just once. The starting material was peripheral blood, obtained before any cancer treatment. The receptors originated from a male donor aged 60 or over with stage III squamous cell lung carcinoma. Each CDR3 is given with its conserved first and last residue. Fields, in order: V gene, clone size, J gene, D gene, CDR3 protein, CDR3 DNA. D genes are given only for firm matches. Not every row has a clone size; where given, it reads once, few, many or a size class.

TRBV18	-	TRBJ1-2	TRBD1	CASSPTDRGLNYGYTF	TGTGCCAGCTCACCAACGGACAGGGGCCTAAACTATGGCTACACCTTC
TRBV2	-	TRBJ1-5	-	CASSEAAGERNQPQHF	TGTGCCAGCAGTGAAGCGGCAGGGGAGCGCAATCAGCCCCAGCATTTT
TRBV29-1	-	TRBJ1-2	-	CSVEDVTYGGYTF	TGCAGCGTTGAAGATGTGACCTACGGGGGCTACACCTTC
TRBV6-1	-	TRBJ1-1	-	CASSPRTGNTEAFF	TGTGCCAGCAGTCCTCGGACGGGGAACACTGAAGCTTTCTTT
TRBV27	-	TRBJ1-2	-	CASSRTANYGYTF	TGTGCCAGCAGTCGGACAGCCAACTATGGCTACACCTTC
TRBV5-1	few	TRBJ2-7	-	CASSSEGRSSYEQYF	TGCGCCAGCAGCTCGGAGGGCAGGAGCTCCTACGAGCAGTACTTC
TRBV9	-	TRBJ2-1	-	CASSEGTLQFF	TGTGCCAGCAGCGAAGGGACACTGCAGTTCTTC
TRBV2	-	TRBJ1-1	-	CASSEQGAEAFF	TGTGCCAGCAGTGAGCAGGGAGCTGAAGCTTTCTTT
TRBV4-2	few	TRBJ2-7	-	CASSQGARNEQYF	TGTGCCAGCAGCCAAGGGGCTAGAAACGAGCAGTACTTC
TRBV7-8	-	TRBJ2-2	-	CASSLYGGLNTGELFF	TGTGCCAGCAGCTTATATGGGGGGTTGAACACCGGGGAGCTGTTTTTT
TRBV5-4	-	TRBJ1-1	-	CASSSPLLFNTEAFF	TGTGCCAGCAGCTCCCCATTGTTGTTCAACACTGAAGCTTTCTTT
TRBV6-5	-	TRBJ1-1	-	CASSYSPAGNTEAFF	TGTGCCAGCAGTTACTCCCCCGCGGGGAACACTGAAGCTTTCTTT
TRBV6-5	few	TRBJ2-2	TRBD2	CASSPSGTRPGELFF	TGTGCCAGCAGTCCTTCGGGGACTAGACCTGGGGAGCTGTTTTTT
TRBV19	-	TRBJ1-5	-	CASSILRDSNQPQHF	TGTGCCAGTAGTATCCTGCGCGACAGCAATCAGCCCCAGCATTTT
TRBV7-6	medium-sized	TRBJ1-2	-	CASSLNGVQDVRANYGYTF	TGTGCCAGCAGCTTAAATGGAGTGCAAGACGTGCGAGCTAACTATGGCTACACCTTC
TRBV4-1	-	TRBJ1-2	-	CASSPLPVNYGYTF	TGCGCCAGCAGCCCATTACCAGTTAACTATGGCTACACCTTC
TRBV5-1	-	TRBJ2-3	TRBD2	CASSLGLASSTDTQYF	TGCGCCAGCAGCTTAGGACTAGCCTCAAGCACAGATACGCAGTATTTT
TRBV6-4	-	TRBJ1-4	-	CASSDQGGEKLFF	TGTGCCAGCAGTGACCAGGGCGGTGAAAAACTGTTTTTT
TRBV7-8	-	TRBJ2-5	TRBD1	CASSLPQGEETQYF	TGTGCCAGCAGCTTGCCACAGGGGGAAGAGACCCAGTACTTC
TRBV10-3	-	TRBJ2-2	-	CAISWTPNTGELFF	TGTGCCATCTCTTGGACTCCAAACACCGGGGAGCTGTTTTTT
TRBV28	-	TRBJ2-3	-	CASTLWRGGVMDTQYF	TGTGCCAGCACCCTTTGGCGGGGTGGCGTCATGGATACGCAGTATTTT
TRBV11-1	-	TRBJ2-7	TRBD2	CASSRGLAGSDEQYF	TGTGCCAGCAGCCGAGGACTAGCGGGGTCCGACGAGCAGTACTTC
TRBV27	-	TRBJ2-7	TRBD2	CASSSLRSGRAVNYEQYF	TGTGCCAGCAGTTCCCTACGTAGCGGGAGGGCCGTAAACTACGAGCAGTACTTC
TRBV19	-	TRBJ1-2	-	CASSIVRSNYGYTF	TGTGCCAGTAGTATAGTAAGGAGCAACTATGGCTACACCTTC
TRBV9	-	TRBJ1-2	TRBD1	CASSFNQGDYGYTF	TGTGCCAGCAGCTTCAACCAGGGGGACTATGGCTACACCTTC
TRBV7-2	-	TRBJ1-4	-	CASSSTGSEEKLFF	TGTGCCAGCAGTTCTACAGGGTCTGAGGAAAAACTGTTTTTT
TRBV29-1	few	TRBJ2-3	TRBD2	CSVEKVSAGFTDTQYF	TGCAGCGTTGAGAAAGTTTCAGCGGGGTTCACAGATACGCAGTATTTT
TRBV4-2	few	TRBJ1-1	TRBD1	CASSRSGTDDTEAFF	TGTGCCAGCAGCCGATCTGGGACAGACGACACTGAAGCTTTCTTT
TRBV6-6	once	TRBJ2-7	TRBD1	CASRPGTDSYEQYF	TGTGCCAGCAGACCCGGGACAGACTCCTACGAGCAGTACTTC
TRBV27	-	TRBJ1-6	TRBD1	CASSRGQGEGSPLHF	TGTGCCAGCAGTCGAGGACAGGGGGAAGGTTCACCCCTCCACTTT
TRBV7-2	-	TRBJ2-3	TRBD1	CASSSPIRDSRVSTDTQYF	TGTGCCAGCAGCTCCCCCATCCGGGACAGTCGAGTTAGCACAGATACGCAGTATTTT
TRBV7-2	-	TRBJ1-2	TRBD1	CASSQQGVNGYTF	TGTGCCAGCAGCCAACAGGGGGTGAACGGCTACACCTTC
TRBV7-2	-	TRBJ2-4	TRBD2	CASSDAPVTSVAKNIQYF	TGTGCCAGCAGCGATGCCCCCGTGACTAGCGTAGCCAAAAACATTCAGTACTTC
TRBV4-2	-	TRBJ2-1	-	CASSPREGRSSYNEQFF	TGTGCCAGCAGCCCTCGAGAGGGTAGGAGCTCCTACAATGAGCAGTTCTTC
TRBV29-1	-	TRBJ2-5	-	CSVEWSKETQYF	TGCAGCGTTGAATGGTCTAAAGAGACCCAGTACTTC
TRBV15	-	TRBJ2-5	-	CATSRDLSASQETQYF	TGTGCCACCAGCAGAGATCTTTCGGCCAGTCAAGAGACCCAGTACTTC
TRBV7-9	few	TRBJ1-6	-	CASSHRDTYSPLHF	TGTGCCAGCAGTCACCGGGACACTTATTCACCCCTCCACTTT
TRBV9	-	TRBJ2-7	TRBD1	CASSSGTGLYEQYF	TGTGCCAGCAGTTCCGGGACAGGCCTATACGAGCAGTACTTC
TRBV28	-	TRBJ1-2	-	CASSLMQNGYTF	TGTGCCAGCAGTTTAATGCAGAACGGCTACACCTTC
TRBV7-2	-	TRBJ2-5	-	CASSLQRQETQYF	TGTGCCAGCAGCTTACAGCGCCAAGAGACCCAGTACTTC
TRBV9	-	TRBJ2-6	-	CASSADGTGANVLTF	TGTGCCAGCAGCGCGGACGGCACTGGGGCCAACGTCCTGACTTTC
TRBV27	-	TRBJ1-2	-	CASSPYGPYKGYTF	TGTGCCAGCAGTCCATACGGGCCTTACAAGGGCTACACCTTC
TRBV10-3	-	TRBJ1-4	-	CAISVTGFSEKLFF	TGTGCCATCAGTGTCACAGGGTTTAGTGAAAAACTGTTTTTT
TRBV21-1	-	TRBJ2-5	-	CASSRDSQETQYF	TGTGCCAGCAGCCGGGACAGCCAAGAGACCCAGTACTTC
TRBV28	-	TRBJ2-5	TRBD1	CASRLGPVGRQGARKGGETQYF	TGTGCCAGCAGGCTAGGCCCGGTGGGTCGCCAGGGGGCGCGAAAAGGGGGGGAGACCCAGTACTTC
TRBV7-8	-	TRBJ2-2	-	CASSLGGQNTGELFF	TGTGCCAGCAGCTTAGGTGGACAGAACACCGGGGAGCTGTTTTTT
TRBV19	-	TRBJ1-5	-	CASSRDNSNQPQHF	TGTGCCAGTAGCAGGGATAATAGCAATCAGCCCCAGCATTTT
TRBV7-9	few	TRBJ1-3	-	CASSFSSGRTLSSGNTIYF	TGTGCCAGCAGCTTCTCCTCGGGGCGGACCTTAAGCTCTGGAAACACCATATATTTT
TRBV6-1	-	TRBJ2-4	-	CASSDEAKNIQYF	TGTGCCAGCAGTGACGAGGCCAAAAACATTCAGTACTTC
TRBV6-6	-	TRBJ2-2	-	CASRADWGEIGELFF	TGTGCCAGCAGAGCAGACTGGGGGGAAATCGGGGAGCTGTTTTTT
TRBV28	-	TRBJ1-5	TRBD1	CASRRQGFRNQPQHF	TGTGCCAGCAGGAGACAGGGCTTTCGCAATCAGCCCCAGCATTTT
TRBV9	-	TRBJ2-1	TRBD2	CASSESGGVYNEQFF	TGTGCCAGCAGCGAGAGCGGGGGGGTTTACAATGAGCAGTTCTTC
TRBV7-9	-	TRBJ2-5	-	CASSSSGLRETQYF	TGTGCCAGCAGCTCCTCGGGCTTGAGGGAGACCCAGTACTTC
TRBV6-1	-	TRBJ1-2	-	CASSDGVGGGRPYGYTF	TGTGCCAGCAGTGACGGGGTGGGCGGTGGGCGCCCCTATGGCTACACCTTC
TRBV19	-	TRBJ1-5	-	CASSIPGRDNQPQHF	TGTGCCAGTAGTATCCCCGGACGGGATAATCAGCCCCAGCATTTT
TRBV7-9	once	TRBJ1-4	-	CASSLVRAGFEKLFF	TGTGCCAGCAGCTTAGTTCGCGCAGGTTTTGAAAAACTGTTTTTT